The rows below give T cell receptor beta chains drawn from one sample of a study of stem cell transplantation in POMP-related autoinflammatory disease. Sequencing was performed with immunoSEQ multiplex PCR; in TCRdb, only in-frame clones are kept and a portion is missing. The data contain roughly 70,000 clones, more than 75% of them singletons. Sample: CD4+ T cells from PBMCs, taken after stem cell transplantation. These receptors were collected from a human patient with POMP-related autoinflammation and immune dysregulation (PRAID). These T cells may partly come from the graft donor. CDR3s include the opening cysteine and the closing phenylalanine or tryptophan. Each record gives: clone size, J gene, V gene, D gene, CDR3 DNA, CDR3 protein. The D gene is left open where the match is weak. Size values are once, few and many counts, or a class for expanded clones, and some rows have none.

clone size: NA
J gene: TRBJ1-2
V gene: TRBV6-1
D gene: NA
CDR3 DNA: TGTGCCATTCAGGGAGTCAACTATGGCTACACCTTC
CDR3 protein: CAIQGVNYGYTF

clone size: NA
J gene: TRBJ2-6
V gene: TRBV6-6
D gene: NA
CDR3 DNA: TGTGCCAGCAGCCGAAGCGCCGGCGGCTCTGGGGCCAACGTCCTGACTTTC
CDR3 protein: CASSRSAGGSGANVLTF

clone size: NA
J gene: TRBJ2-7
V gene: TRBV5-1
D gene: NA
CDR3 DNA: TGCGCCAGCAGCTTGGAGAGGCTAGCGCTTAGCGAGCAGTACTTC
CDR3 protein: CASSLERLALSEQYF

clone size: NA
J gene: TRBJ2-5
V gene: TRBV27
D gene: NA
CDR3 DNA: TGTGCCAGCAGCTTTTGGGGGCAAGAGACCCAGTACTTC
CDR3 protein: CASSFWGQETQYF

clone size: NA
J gene: TRBJ2-3
V gene: TRBV11-2
D gene: NA
CDR3 DNA: TGTGCCAGCAGCTTAGGGCCTAGCACAGATACGCAGTATTTT
CDR3 protein: CASSLGPSTDTQYF

clone size: NA
J gene: TRBJ2-3
V gene: TRBV15
D gene: NA
CDR3 DNA: TGTGCCACCAGCAGAGAGACCGGTGATTTGGATACGCAGTATTTT
CDR3 protein: CATSRETGDLDTQYF

clone size: once
J gene: TRBJ2-1
V gene: TRBV24-1
D gene: NA
CDR3 DNA: TGTGCCACCAGTGATTTAAGGGCTAACCAGGGTGAGCAGTTCTTC
CDR3 protein: CATSDLRANQGEQFF

clone size: once
J gene: TRBJ2-7
V gene: TRBV14
D gene: NA
CDR3 DNA: TGTGCCAGCAGCCAAGACCTCAGGGGTGAGCAGTACTTC
CDR3 protein: CASSQDLRGEQYF

clone size: NA
J gene: TRBJ1-6
V gene: TRBV5-1
D gene: NA
CDR3 DNA: TGCGCCAGCAGCTTGCAGGGCTCCTATAATTCACCCCTCCACTTT
CDR3 protein: CASSLQGSYNSPLHF

clone size: NA
J gene: TRBJ2-3
V gene: TRBV7-8
D gene: NA
CDR3 DNA: TGTGCCAGCAGCTACAGACTATCCACAGATACGCAGTATTTT
CDR3 protein: CASSYRLSTDTQYF

clone size: NA
J gene: TRBJ2-7
V gene: TRBV2
D gene: NA
CDR3 DNA: TGTGCCAGCATGTCACCCTACGAGCAGTACTTC
CDR3 protein: CASMSPYEQYF

clone size: NA
J gene: TRBJ2-3
V gene: TRBV3-1/TRBV3-2
D gene: NA
CDR3 DNA: TGTGCCAGCAGCCCTGGGATTAGAGGCACAGATACGCAGTATTTT
CDR3 protein: CASSPGIRGTDTQYF

clone size: once
J gene: TRBJ1-2
V gene: TRBV6-1
D gene: NA
CDR3 DNA: TGTGCCAGCAGTGAACCCCCTCCCTGGGGACACGGCTACACCTTC
CDR3 protein: CASSEPPPWGHGYTF

clone size: few
J gene: TRBJ2-4
V gene: TRBV5-4
D gene: TRBD1
CDR3 DNA: TGTGCCAGCAGCACTCTTTCGGACAGGGTGGCCAAAAACATTCAGTACTTC
CDR3 protein: CASSTLSDRVAKNIQYF

clone size: NA
J gene: TRBJ2-2
V gene: TRBV18
D gene: NA
CDR3 DNA: TGTGCCAGCTCCCGCCGGACAGTGAACACCGGGGAGCTGTTTTTT
CDR3 protein: CASSRRTVNTGELFF

clone size: NA
J gene: TRBJ1-4
V gene: TRBV12-3/TRBV12-4
D gene: NA
CDR3 DNA: TGTGCCAGCAGGGGGGGGACTAATGAAAAACTGTTTTTT
CDR3 protein: CASRGGTNEKLFF

clone size: NA
J gene: TRBJ2-1
V gene: TRBV28
D gene: NA
CDR3 DNA: TGTGCCAGCAGTTCCCGGGGCTATGAGCAGTTCTTC
CDR3 protein: CASSSRGYEQFF

clone size: few
J gene: TRBJ1-4
V gene: TRBV11-2
D gene: NA
CDR3 DNA: TGTGCCAGCAGCTTAGATCTTCGGGAAAAACTGTTTTTT
CDR3 protein: CASSLDLREKLFF

clone size: once
J gene: TRBJ2-3
V gene: TRBV6-1
D gene: NA
CDR3 DNA: TGTGCCAGCAGTGAATCACGCCCCGCGCAGTATTTT
CDR3 protein: CASSESRPAQYF

clone size: NA
J gene: TRBJ2-3
V gene: TRBV4-1
D gene: NA
CDR3 DNA: TGCGCCAGCAGCCAAGTAGCGTCAGATACGCAGTATTTT
CDR3 protein: CASSQVASDTQYF

clone size: NA
J gene: TRBJ1-2
V gene: TRBV5-1
D gene: NA
CDR3 DNA: TGCGCCAGCAGCTTCCCCGGGACGAATGGCTACACCTTC
CDR3 protein: CASSFPGTNGYTF

clone size: NA
J gene: TRBJ1-5
V gene: TRBV6-5
D gene: TRBD1
CDR3 DNA: TGTGCCAGCAGTCCCCGGACAGGGATTCAGCCCCAGCATTTT
CDR3 protein: CASSPRTGIQPQHF

clone size: NA
J gene: TRBJ2-2
V gene: TRBV6-4
D gene: NA
CDR3 DNA: TGTGCCAGCAGTGACTCGAGGGTTGGGGAGCTGTTTTTT
CDR3 protein: CASSDSRVGELFF

clone size: NA
J gene: TRBJ1-6
V gene: TRBV6-1
D gene: NA
CDR3 DNA: TGTGCCAGCAGTGAAGTGGGGGCTGATTCACCCCTCCACTTT
CDR3 protein: CASSEVGADSPLHF

clone size: NA
J gene: TRBJ2-2
V gene: TRBV4-1
D gene: NA
CDR3 DNA: TGCGCCAGCAGCCAACCCCCTGCAGGGTCACCCGGGGAGCTGTTTTTT
CDR3 protein: CASSQPPAGSPGELFF

clone size: NA
J gene: TRBJ1-3
V gene: TRBV5-1
D gene: NA
CDR3 DNA: TGCGCCAGCAGCTTTCTCCCAGGGAGGGATTCTGGAAACACCATATATTTT
CDR3 protein: CASSFLPGRDSGNTIYF

clone size: NA
J gene: TRBJ1-2
V gene: TRBV7-2
D gene: NA
CDR3 DNA: TGTGCCAGCAGCCACAGAGACAGCTACTATGGCTACACCTTC
CDR3 protein: CASSHRDSYYGYTF

clone size: NA
J gene: TRBJ1-4
V gene: TRBV9
D gene: NA
CDR3 DNA: TGTGCCAGCAGCGTTGGCAGCCAAGCTTTTAATGAAAAACTGTTTTTT
CDR3 protein: CASSVGSQAFNEKLFF

clone size: NA
J gene: TRBJ1-6
V gene: TRBV10-3
D gene: NA
CDR3 DNA: TGTGCCATCAGTGAGTTAGAAGCACCCCTCCACTTT
CDR3 protein: CAISELEAPLHF

clone size: NA
J gene: TRBJ2-1
V gene: TRBV7-8
D gene: TRBD2
CDR3 DNA: TGTGCCAGCAGCTTAGGACTAGCGGGAAGCTCCTACAATGAGCAGTTCTTC
CDR3 protein: CASSLGLAGSSYNEQFF

clone size: NA
J gene: TRBJ2-5
V gene: TRBV28
D gene: TRBD2
CDR3 DNA: TGTGCCAGCAGTCGAAGACTAGCGGGGAAAGAGACCCAGTACTTC
CDR3 protein: CASSRRLAGKETQYF

clone size: NA
J gene: TRBJ2-5
V gene: TRBV13
D gene: NA
CDR3 DNA: TGTGCCAGCAGCTGGTCGACAGTGCAAGAGACCCAGTACTTC
CDR3 protein: CASSWSTVQETQYF

clone size: NA
J gene: TRBJ1-3
V gene: TRBV28
D gene: NA
CDR3 DNA: TGTGCCAGCAGTCAACGAAACAGGGTGAGGGGCTCTGGAAACACCATATATTTT
CDR3 protein: CASSQRNRVRGSGNTIYF

clone size: NA
J gene: TRBJ1-2
V gene: TRBV5-6
D gene: NA
CDR3 DNA: TGTGCCTCCAAGGCCGGGGCGGTCTATGGCTACACCTTC
CDR3 protein: CASKAGAVYGYTF

clone size: few
J gene: TRBJ2-5
V gene: TRBV27
D gene: NA
CDR3 DNA: TGTGCCAGCAGTTTATCAGGAGGGACAGTTTCTACCGAGACCCAGTACTTC
CDR3 protein: CASSLSGGTVSTETQYF

clone size: NA
J gene: TRBJ1-5
V gene: TRBV28
D gene: NA
CDR3 DNA: TGTGCCAGCAGTTTGCGTAAGGAACAGCCCCAGCATTTT
CDR3 protein: CASSLRKEQPQHF

clone size: NA
J gene: TRBJ2-3
V gene: TRBV20-1
D gene: TRBD2
CDR3 DNA: TGCAGTGCTAGTATCCCGGGGGGGGTCATAGATACGCAGTATTTT
CDR3 protein: CSASIPGGVIDTQYF

clone size: NA
J gene: TRBJ2-2
V gene: TRBV28
D gene: TRBD1
CDR3 DNA: TGTGCCTGTGCCGGGACAGGGTCCACCGGGGAGCTGTTTTTT
CDR3 protein: CACAGTGSTGELFF

clone size: once
J gene: TRBJ1-5
V gene: TRBV6-5
D gene: NA
CDR3 DNA: TGTGCCAGTAACAGGGTTTTACAGGGCAATCAGCCCCAGCATTTT
CDR3 protein: CASNRVLQGNQPQHF

clone size: NA
J gene: TRBJ2-5
V gene: TRBV7-9
D gene: TRBD1
CDR3 DNA: TGTGCCAGCAGCTTCTGGGACAGGGCTGGAGAGACCCAGTACTTC
CDR3 protein: CASSFWDRAGETQYF

clone size: NA
J gene: TRBJ1-2
V gene: TRBV30
D gene: NA
CDR3 DNA: TGTGCCTGGTCAATCCACCCTCGGTATGGCTACACCTTC
CDR3 protein: CAWSIHPRYGYTF

clone size: once
J gene: TRBJ2-2
V gene: TRBV10-2
D gene: TRBD1
CDR3 DNA: TGCGCCAGCAGGGATCCGACAGGGTGGGCCGGGGAGCTGTTTTTT
CDR3 protein: CASRDPTGWAGELFF

clone size: NA
J gene: TRBJ2-7
V gene: TRBV6-5
D gene: NA
CDR3 DNA: TGTGCCAGCAGGGGCAGGGGTGGGAACTACGAGCAGTACTTC
CDR3 protein: CASRGRGGNYEQYF

clone size: NA
J gene: TRBJ1-1
V gene: TRBV19
D gene: TRBD1
CDR3 DNA: TGTGCCAGCGCCCGGACAGGGGTGAACACTGAAGCTTTCTTT
CDR3 protein: CASARTGVNTEAFF

clone size: NA
J gene: TRBJ2-5
V gene: TRBV28
D gene: NA
CDR3 DNA: TGTGCCAGCAGGACAGCCCGTGGGACCCAGTACTTC
CDR3 protein: CASRTARGTQYF

clone size: NA
J gene: TRBJ2-7
V gene: TRBV27
D gene: NA
CDR3 DNA: TGTGCCAGCAGTTTAGGGCGGGACTCCTACGAGCAGTACTTC
CDR3 protein: CASSLGRDSYEQYF

clone size: few
J gene: TRBJ1-6
V gene: TRBV9
D gene: TRBD1
CDR3 DNA: TGTGCCAGCAGCTTGGGACAGGGCGTTGGGGGTCGGTATTCACCCCTCCACTTT
CDR3 protein: CASSLGQGVGGRYSPLHF

clone size: NA
J gene: TRBJ2-7
V gene: TRBV4-2
D gene: NA
CDR3 DNA: TGTGCCAGCAGCCAAGCCCCAGTTTCCTTCGACAGGCGCACCTACGAGCAGTACTTC
CDR3 protein: CASSQAPVSFDRRTYEQYF

clone size: NA
J gene: TRBJ2-1
V gene: TRBV7-9
D gene: NA
CDR3 DNA: TGTGCCAGCAGCCCCCTTGATTTCTTC
CDR3 protein: CASSPLDFF

clone size: NA
J gene: TRBJ2-1
V gene: TRBV7-8
D gene: TRBD1
CDR3 DNA: TGTGCCAGCAGCGCCCCCGGGACAGACAATGAGCAGTTCTTC
CDR3 protein: CASSAPGTDNEQFF

clone size: NA
J gene: TRBJ2-1
V gene: TRBV7-8
D gene: TRBD2
CDR3 DNA: TGTGCCAGCAGCTTAGCGAGAGCGGGGGGCATCAATGAGCAGTTCTTC
CDR3 protein: CASSLARAGGINEQFF

clone size: NA
J gene: TRBJ2-4
V gene: TRBV5-6
D gene: NA
CDR3 DNA: TGTGCCAGCGGAGATCAGGGTTCGGACATTCAGTACTTC
CDR3 protein: CASGDQGSDIQYF

clone size: NA
J gene: TRBJ2-1
V gene: TRBV30
D gene: NA
CDR3 DNA: TGTGCCTGGAGCGCCCTGGACTTCAATGAGCAGTTCTTC
CDR3 protein: CAWSALDFNEQFF

clone size: NA
J gene: TRBJ1-2
V gene: TRBV5-1
D gene: TRBD1
CDR3 DNA: TGCGCCAGCAGCTTGCCGGGACAGGGAAATGGCTACACCTTC
CDR3 protein: CASSLPGQGNGYTF

clone size: NA
J gene: TRBJ1-5
V gene: TRBV6-1
D gene: NA
CDR3 DNA: TGTGCCAGCAGTGAATTGGGGAATCATCAGCCCCAGCATTTT
CDR3 protein: CASSELGNHQPQHF

clone size: NA
J gene: TRBJ1-3
V gene: TRBV5-4
D gene: NA
CDR3 DNA: TGTGCCAGCAGCTCCGGTGCCGTGGGAAACACCATATATTTT
CDR3 protein: CASSSGAVGNTIYF

clone size: once
J gene: TRBJ1-4
V gene: TRBV4-1
D gene: NA
CDR3 DNA: TGCGCCAGCAGCCAATCCTCCCACCGGGACCAGAATGAAAAACTGTTTTTT
CDR3 protein: CASSQSSHRDQNEKLFF

clone size: NA
J gene: TRBJ2-1
V gene: TRBV11-3
D gene: TRBD2
CDR3 DNA: TGTGCCAGCAGCTTAGGTCTAGCGGGAGGGTGGAATGAGCAGTTCTTC
CDR3 protein: CASSLGLAGGWNEQFF

clone size: NA
J gene: TRBJ1-1
V gene: TRBV18
D gene: NA
CDR3 DNA: TGTGCCAGCTCACCGACAGTTCCGAGCATGAACACTGAAGCTTTCTTT
CDR3 protein: CASSPTVPSMNTEAFF